This passage covers 13 T cell receptor beta chains from one sample sequenced in a study of shared clonotypes between healthy human individuals. Libraries were prepared by immunoSEQ multiplex PCR; TCRdb keeps only in-frame clonotypes and omits some of them. The sample carries around 1.1 million clones, roughly 80% recorded once. Sequenced: memory CD4+ T cells from PBMCs. This sample's subset: CD45RA-negative fraction. All receptors come from a man in his late teens or twenties in good health. Some clones in this sample may be carry-over from other donors' samples.

In its sample, this clone was seen once. The J gene is TRBJ1-3, the V gene TRBV5-1; TRBD1 is a possible D gene (5 bases). The germline V gene encodes CDR1 SGHRS and CDR2 YFSETQ. The CDR3 runs 17 residues. The V and J ends lost 0 bases and 1 base respectively, with 14 bases between them. CDR3 nucleotide sequence: TGCGCCAGCAGCTTGGTGGCAGGGTATTCGTCTGGAAACACCATATATTTT. It encodes CASSLVAGYSSGNTIYF.

V gene TRBV7-2 combines with J gene TRBJ1-3; TRBD1 matches at 9 bases. The ends lost 3 bases at V and 4 bases at J; junction bases unmatched: 4. This CDR3 spans 15 amino acids. From germline, CDR1 is SGHTA and CDR2 FQGNSA. CDR3 nucleotides: TGTGCCAGCAGCTTCACAGGGGGCTCGGGAAACACCATATATTTT. This encodes CASSFTGGSGNTIYF.

This chain connects TRBV7-8 to TRBJ1-2; 9 bases align to TRBD1. The CDR3 runs 14 residues. V was clipped by 6 bases and J by 2 bases; unmatched bases: 4. Germline values: CDR1 SGHVS, CDR2 FQNEAQ. The CDR3 coding sequence is TGTGCCAGCAGGTCGACAGGGGGGAACTATGGCTACACCTTC. Amino acids: CASRSTGGNYGYTF.

The V and J genes are TRBV18 and TRBJ2-3, with D perhaps TRBD2 (5 bases). Germline assignment: CDR1 KGHSH and CDR2 LQKENI. This CDR3 has 14 amino acids. Trimming cost V 1 base and J 4 bases, with 9 bases left between them. CDR3 DNA: TGTGCCAGCTCACCACTAGGAGCGGCAGATACGCAGTATTTT. Translating it yields CASSPLGAADTQYF.

The chain employs TRBV5-1 and TRBJ2-7; D may be TRBD1 (6 bases). The CDR3 totals 13 residues. Trimming shortened V by 2 bases and J by 5 bases, and 11 bases separated the two germline ends. Germline V gives CDR1 SGHRS, CDR2 YFSETQ. The CDR3 loop reads CASSLLRGNEQYF. The CDR3 coding sequence is TGCGCCAGCAGCTTACTCAGGGGAAACGAGCAGTACTTC.

The V call is TRBV4-1, the J call TRBJ1-1, with D hard to call. The germline V gene encodes CDR1 MGHRA and CDR2 YSYEKL. V gave up 1 base and J gave up 11 bases, with 20 bases separating them. This CDR3 has 15 amino acids. CDR3 sequence (DNA): TGCGCCAGCAGCCAAGTGGGGTCGGTGTCCCGTGTCGCTTTCTTT. Amino acid sequence: CASSQVGSVSRVAFF.

The chain links TRBV6-5 to TRBJ2-7; 9 nucleotides match TRBD2. Germline V lookup: CDR1 MNHEY, CDR2 SVGAGI. The CDR3 contains 15 residues. V lost 7 bases, J lost 4 bases, and 11 bases stayed unmatched. This CDR3 is CASNQAGGLTYEQYF. CDR3 nucleotides: TGTGCCAGCAATCAAGCGGGGGGACTGACATACGAGCAGTACTTC.

This clone was found a few times. The gene calls are TRBV5-6 and TRBJ2-5; D uncertain. Germline V gives CDR1 SGHDT, CDR2 YYEEEE. V was clipped by 5 bases and J by 4 bases, with 9 bases between them. This CDR3 spans 12 amino acids. The CDR3 DNA sequence: TGTGCCAGCAGTCGCTACCTAGAGACCCAGTACTTC. It is translated as CASSRYLETQYF.

This rearrangement joins TRBV28 to TRBJ2-3; no firm D call. The germline CDR1 and CDR2 sequences are MDHEN and SYDVKM. V lost 8 bases to trimming and J lost 5 bases, with 17 bases between them. This CDR3 is built from 14 residues. CDR3: CASGGGTGGDTQYF. The CDR3 DNA sequence: TGTGCCAGCGGCGGCGGAACGGGCGGAGATACGCAGTATTTT.

The chain is built from TRBV29-1 and TRBJ2-3; D uncertain. V lost 3 bases to trimming and J lost 2 bases, with 3 bases between them. There are 11 residues in the CDR3. CDR1 is SQVTM, CDR2 ANQGSEA, per germline. The CDR3 loop is CSVDYTDTQYF. Written as DNA, the CDR3 is TGCAGCGTTGACTACACAGATACGCAGTATTTT.

The chain couples TRBV28 to TRBJ2-7; tentatively, D is TRBD2 (7 bases). The germline V and J ends were trimmed by 2 bases and 5 bases, with 13 bases remaining between them. Per germline, CDR1 MDHEN and CDR2 SYDVKM. The CDR3 is made up of 14 amino acids. Written as DNA, the CDR3 is TGTGCCAGCAGTTTAGCGGGGGCCTTGGACGAGCAGTACTTC. This translates into CASSLAGALDEQYF. Combining the CDR3 with reference TRBV28 and TRBJ2-7 gives the whole variable domain DVKVTQSSRYLVKRTGEKVFLECVQDMDHENMFWYRQDPGLGLRLIYFSYDVKMKEKGDIPEGYSVSREKKERFSLILESASTNQTSMYLCASSLAGALDEQYFGPGTRLTVT.

Details on this clone: A read error may be the cause here, since a much bigger clone is one base away. The V and J genes are TRBV5-8 and TRBJ2-1; the D is unclear. V was shortened by 6 bases and J by 0 bases, with 19 bases between the two germline ends. This CDR3 comprises 17 residues. In germline, CDR1 is SGHTS, CDR2 YDEGEE. The CDR3 here is CASNNLLDPDSYNEQFF. DNA of the CDR3: TGTGCCAGCAACAACTTACTGGACCCGGACTCCTACAATGAGCAGTTCTTC. The whole variable domain, filled in from reference TRBV5-8 and TRBJ2-1, reads EAGVTQSPTHLIKTRGQQATLRCSPISGHTSVYWYQQALGLGLQFLLWYDEGEERNRGNFPPRFSGRQFPNYSSELNVNALELEDSALYLCASNNLLDPDSYNEQFFGPGTRLTVL.

This chain uses TRBV9 with TRBJ2-2; D is possibly TRBD2 (6 bases). The V gene lost 7 bases and the J gene lost 2 bases, with 15 bases spanning the gap. The CDR3 is 15 residues long. Per the germline V gene, CDR1 is SGDLS and CDR2 is YYNGEE. CDR3 in DNA: TGTGCCAGCGGTGGGAGGCCGCCAAACACCGGGGAGCTGTTTTTT. Translating gives CASGGRPPNTGELFF.